The source of this TCR beta chain is a study of T cells after yellow fever vaccination. Study-level points and caveats: Of the clonotypes, a small share occurred in both CD4 and CD8 compartments.

From the 5' RACE reads, TCRdb called clonotypes with MiXCR, one entry per CDR3 protein. The repertoire holds some 560,000 distinct CDR3 sequences, with 15% to 20% as singletons. A note on this clonotype: What it binds is not known.

Germline CDR1 and CDR2: LGHDT and YNNKEL (reference sequence). The CDR3 spans 15 residues. V trimming: 3 bases; J trimming: 2 bases; junction bases outside the gene matches: 6. The chain joins TRBV3-1 to TRBJ2-7; 8 positions match TRBD1. The clonotype was recovered from a man aged 25 to 40 who received the YFV17D yellow fever vaccine. Sequencing was performed on PBMCs, taken 15 days after the yellow fever booster vaccination. CDR3: CASSQAGTGTYEQYF. In nucleotides, the CDR3 is TGTGCCAGCAGCCAGGCCGGGACAGGCACCTACGAGCAGTACTTC.